The sequence of this T cell receptor (beta chain) was determined in a study of blood T cell repertoires in COVID-19 (dated by TCRdb to 2018 to 2021). A note on the overall study: The collaborator samples originated in the United States, Italy and Spain and spanned the acute and convalescent phases of COVID-19. Where available, HLA class I and class II types were taken from metadata supplied by the sample provider and were not determined by assay-based typing. The prospective study material was composed of cDNA or gDNA derived from T cells, B-cell-depleted T cells, or PBMCs. Subjects who had been exposed to COVID-19, were actively infected with it, or had recovered from it provided the deeply sampled blood TCRbeta repertoires that made up the dataset. A freely available public database, intended as a resource for researchers studying the immune response to SARS-CoV-2, is where the repertoires were released. The sample metadata nearly always contained a de-identified subject ID, COVID-19 status, age in years and sex. The samples were drawn from the first 160 participants of the ongoing ImmuneRACE study and from 1,254 subjects provided by 6 global collaborators.

Worth noting for this clone: Its specific antigen is unknown. No much larger clonotype is one base removed from it; base qualities were not supplied.

Overall study results and their limits: The quantity of clinical and demographic metadata differed by source and by participant and was supplied without curation.

From the cysteine up to the phenylalanine, the CDR3 has a length of 12 residues. Left in the record is the CDR3 DNA by itself, 36 bases read in frame from the first base. The germline V gene gives CDR1 as SQVTM and CDR2 as ANQGSEA. V is clipped by 1 base and J by 8 bases, and the sequence between their germline boundaries is 11 bases long. Whole blood was collected in K2EDTA tubes by collaborating institutions according to the institutions' own protocols. For TCRbeta analysis, collaborators shipped samples as frozen whole blood, isolated PBMCs, or DNA extracted from either of those sample types. TCRbeta CDR3 regions were amplified from genomic DNA by means of the immunoSEQ Assay, a bias-controlled multiplex PCR. In the authors' own workflow: The number of nucleated cells in each sample was estimated by amplification of reference gene primers within the assay. To quantify the absolute abundance of each unique TCRbeta CDR3 rearrangement, sequence reads were collapsed and filtered. Productive Simpson clonality was computed per sample as the square root of Simpson's diversity index over productive rearrangements. TCRdb limited this immuneACCESS table to in-frame rearrangements with V and J called. A share of clones is missing; checked studies link under half to unresolved V genes, and the rest is unexplained. Clone size and the V and J calls come from that table; the DNA yielded D and trimming. This sample gives about 210,000 clones in total; 83% of them show up just once. The leading ten clones occupy about 2.5% of the sample.

Sequenced: peripheral blood. In this chain, TRBV29-1 is recombined with TRBJ1-2; the best D guess is TRBD1, with 6 bases matching. The receptor was derived from a woman in her 40s with active or convalescent COVID-19. The bases read TGCAGCGTTGAAGTGGGGGCAGGGGGCTACACCTTC. Its translation is CSVEVGAGGYTF.